The 5 T cell receptor beta chains below all came from one sample that was sequenced in a study of blood T cell repertoires in COVID-19. Sequencing used immunoSEQ multiplex PCR; TCRdb keeps in-frame clones, though not all of them. The sample holds roughly 250,000 clones, approximately 92% seen once. Sequencing input: PBMCs or T cells enriched from blood (not recorded which). Receptor source: a woman between 18 and 29 years old who had recovered from COVID-19.

Here the CDR3 DNA reads TGTGCCTGGAGGTCACACCGGGACAGGGGGAACTATGGCTACACCTTC. Translation: CAWRSHRDRGNYGYTF. The rearrangement uses TRBV30 and TRBJ1-2; 11 bases fit TRBD1. CDR1 is GTSNPN and CDR2 is SVGIG in the germline V gene (reference sequence). J was trimmed by 2 bases and V by 3 bases; bases with no gene match: 8. This CDR3 contains 16 residues.

J is TRBJ2-7 and V is TRBV30; TRBD1 is a possible D gene (5 bases). CDR1 is GTSNPN, CDR2 SVGIG, per germline (reference sequence). V lost 1 base to trimming and J lost 3 bases, with 10 bases between them. The CDR3 loop spans 13 amino acids. The CDR3 DNA follows: TGTGCCTGGAGTGCCCAGGGCGGCTACGAGCAGTACTTC. Translation gives CAWSAQGGYEQYF.

The rearrangement links TRBV19 to TRBJ1-6, with D unresolved. CDR1 is LNHDA, CDR2 SQIVND, per germline (reference sequence). V dropped 7 bases and J dropped 9 bases, with 19 bases sitting between them. There are 15 residues in the CDR3. The CDR3 coding sequence is TGTGCCAGTACCCCCACGTGGGAGGGTGGTTCACCCCTCCACTTT. Protein product: CASTPTWEGGSPLHF.

The rearrangement links TRBV2 to TRBJ1-1; TRBD1 is a possible D gene (6 bases). This CDR3 has 13 amino acids. Trimming stripped 10 bases from V and 8 bases from J, with 20 bases between. Germline V gene lookup returns CDR1 SNHLY and CDR2 FYNNEI. The CDR3 DNA is TGTGCCACCTCAAAGGGGGTATCGTTAGAAGCTTTCTTT. Translated, it gives CATSKGVSLEAFF.

This clone came up a few times. This sequence joins TRBV27 and TRBJ2-2; D remains unclear. This CDR3 has 16 residues. V dropped 0 bases and J dropped 7 bases, with 15 bases sitting between them. The V gene's germline CDR1 is MNHEY and CDR2 SMNVEV (reference sequence). The CDR3 region is CASSLSVEIGNGELFF. CDR3 sequence (DNA): TGTGCCAGCAGTTTATCAGTAGAAATCGGTAACGGGGAGCTGTTTTTT.